This record looks at one T cell receptor (beta chain) sequence and its context. The sample belongs to a study of cytomegalovirus exposure and HLA in healthy donors. The J segment lost 3 bases and the V segment lost 3 bases, leaving 0 bases of the junction unmatched. The CDR3 consists of 12 residues. Germline CDR1 SGDLS, CDR2 YYNGEE. 60 Vbeta and 13 Jbeta primers were used in PCR. Clones were sequenced by immunoSEQ multiplex PCR, and TCRdb holds only the in-frame ones, with some missing. The sample holds 59,000 or so clones, just under 75% seen once. The chain couples TRBV9 to TRBJ2-7; 7 bases align to TRBD1. The sequence was obtained from a man aged 30 to 45 in good health and CMV-seropositive. The sample comprised PBMCs. The CDR3 bases are TGTGCCAGCAGCGGGGACAGCTACGAGCAGTACTTC. This codes for CASSGDSYEQYF.